A selection of T cell receptor beta chains follows, all from one sample in a study of cytomegalovirus exposure and HLA in healthy donors. Generated by immunoSEQ multiplex PCR, the TCRdb table keeps only in-frame clones and is missing some. The sample records 150,000 to 200,000 clones, about three quarters being singletons. Sequences were obtained from PBMCs. These receptor sequences come from a man aged 35-49 years in good health and CMV-seropositive. Each CDR3 is given with its conserved first and last residue. A D gene is named only where the DNA matches it firmly. Some rows have no size entry. The others give once, few or many, or a class for an expanded clone.

D gene: TRBD1
clone size: .
J gene: TRBJ2-1
V gene: TRBV5-1
CDR3 DNA: TGCGCCAGCAGCCCGGGACAGCACTCCTACAATGAGCAGTTCTTC
CDR3 protein: CASSPGQHSYNEQFF

D gene: TRBD1
clone size: .
J gene: TRBJ1-1
V gene: TRBV27
CDR3 DNA: TGTGCCAGCAGTTTAGTCGCCAGGGGGCTGCGCACTGAAGCTTTCTTT
CDR3 protein: CASSLVARGLRTEAFF

D gene: .
clone size: .
J gene: TRBJ2-2
V gene: TRBV4-1
CDR3 DNA: TGCGCCAGCAGCCAAGTTCCAGGGGACGGGGAGCTGTTTTTT
CDR3 protein: CASSQVPGDGELFF

D gene: .
clone size: .
J gene: TRBJ2-1
V gene: TRBV27
CDR3 DNA: TGTGCCAGCAGCGACGGGAGCTCCTACAATGAGCAGTTCTTC
CDR3 protein: CASSDGSSYNEQFF

D gene: TRBD1
clone size: .
J gene: TRBJ2-7
V gene: TRBV10-2
CDR3 DNA: TGCGCCAGCAGTGAAGGACAGGGGGCCGAGCAGTACTTC
CDR3 protein: CASSEGQGAEQYF

D gene: TRBD1
clone size: .
J gene: TRBJ2-7
V gene: TRBV5-1
CDR3 DNA: TGCGCCAGCAGCCTGGCCGGACAGGTGCCCTACGAGCAGTACTTC
CDR3 protein: CASSLAGQVPYEQYF

D gene: .
clone size: .
J gene: TRBJ2-4
V gene: TRBV27
CDR3 DNA: TGTGCCAGCAGTTCAGCGAATCAAAACATTCAGTACTTC
CDR3 protein: CASSSANQNIQYF

D gene: .
clone size: .
J gene: TRBJ1-5
V gene: TRBV4-2
CDR3 DNA: TGTGCCAGCAGCCAAGCTCTAACTGGTCTCCAGCCCCAGCATTTT
CDR3 protein: CASSQALTGLQPQHF

D gene: TRBD1
clone size: few
J gene: TRBJ1-1
V gene: TRBV10-3
CDR3 DNA: TGTGCCATCACCGAATCGAACAGGGGTTCGGGAACTGAAGCTTTCTTT
CDR3 protein: CAITESNRGSGTEAFF

D gene: TRBD2
clone size: once
J gene: TRBJ2-1
V gene: TRBV5-1
CDR3 DNA: TGCGCCAGCAGCCGAGGCGGGAGCTCCTACAATGAGCAGTTCTTC
CDR3 protein: CASSRGGSSYNEQFF

D gene: .
clone size: few
J gene: TRBJ2-3
V gene: TRBV2
CDR3 DNA: TGTGCCAGCAGTGAACCTCTTCTTGGGCGCTTAGATACGCAGTATTTT
CDR3 protein: CASSEPLLGRLDTQYF

D gene: TRBD1
clone size: once
J gene: TRBJ1-1
V gene: TRBV9
CDR3 DNA: TGTGCCAGCAGCCGAGACAGGGGAACTGAAGCTTTCTTT
CDR3 protein: CASSRDRGTEAFF

D gene: .
clone size: once
J gene: TRBJ2-5
V gene: TRBV11-2
CDR3 DNA: TGTGCCAGCAGCTTAGGATCCGGCCAAGAGACCCAGTACTTC
CDR3 protein: CASSLGSGQETQYF